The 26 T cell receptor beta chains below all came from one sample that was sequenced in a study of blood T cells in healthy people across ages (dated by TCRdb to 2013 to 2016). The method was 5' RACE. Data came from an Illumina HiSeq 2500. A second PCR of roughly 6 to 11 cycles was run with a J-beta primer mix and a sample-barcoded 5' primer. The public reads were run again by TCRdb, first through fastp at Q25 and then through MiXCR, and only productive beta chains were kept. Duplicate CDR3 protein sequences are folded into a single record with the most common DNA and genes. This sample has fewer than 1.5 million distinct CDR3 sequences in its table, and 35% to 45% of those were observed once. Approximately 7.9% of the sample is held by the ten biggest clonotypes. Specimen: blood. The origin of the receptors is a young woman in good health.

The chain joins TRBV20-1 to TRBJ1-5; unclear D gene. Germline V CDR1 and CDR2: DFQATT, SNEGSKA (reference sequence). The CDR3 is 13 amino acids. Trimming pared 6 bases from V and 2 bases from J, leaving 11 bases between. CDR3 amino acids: CSATDPGNQPQHF. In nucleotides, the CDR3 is TGCAGTGCAACTGACCCGGGCAATCAGCCCCAGCATTTT.

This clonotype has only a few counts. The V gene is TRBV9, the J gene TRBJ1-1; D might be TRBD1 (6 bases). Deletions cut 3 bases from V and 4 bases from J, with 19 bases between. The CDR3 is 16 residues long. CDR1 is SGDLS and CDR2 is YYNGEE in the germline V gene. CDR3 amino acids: CASSAWDNGEGTEAFF. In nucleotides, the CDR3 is TGTGCCAGCAGCGCGTGGGACAATGGGGAGGGCACTGAAGCTTTCTTT.

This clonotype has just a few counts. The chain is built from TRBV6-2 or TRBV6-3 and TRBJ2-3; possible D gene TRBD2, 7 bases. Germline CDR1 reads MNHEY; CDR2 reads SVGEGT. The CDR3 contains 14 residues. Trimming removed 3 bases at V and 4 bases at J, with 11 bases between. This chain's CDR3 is CASSYGGGADTQYF. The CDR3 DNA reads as TGTGCCAGCAGTTATGGCGGGGGCGCAGATACGCAGTATTTT.

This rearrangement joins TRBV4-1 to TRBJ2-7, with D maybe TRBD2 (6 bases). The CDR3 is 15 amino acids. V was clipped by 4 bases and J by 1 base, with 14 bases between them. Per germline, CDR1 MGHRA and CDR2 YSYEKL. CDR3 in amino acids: CASSPPGGASYEQYF. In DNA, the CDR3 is TGCGCCAGCAGCCCCCCTGGCGGGGCTTCCTACGAGCAGTACTTC.

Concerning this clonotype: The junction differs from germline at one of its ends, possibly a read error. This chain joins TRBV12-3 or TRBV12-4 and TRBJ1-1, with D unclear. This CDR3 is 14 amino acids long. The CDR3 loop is CASSMTLPNTVAFF. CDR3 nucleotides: TGTGCCAGCAGTATGACACTACCGAACACTGTAGCTTTCTTT.

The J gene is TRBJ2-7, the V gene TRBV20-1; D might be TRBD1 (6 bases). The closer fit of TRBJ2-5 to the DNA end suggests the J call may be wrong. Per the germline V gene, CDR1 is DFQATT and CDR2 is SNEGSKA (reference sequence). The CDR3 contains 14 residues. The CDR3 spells CSAGSERGLKTQYF. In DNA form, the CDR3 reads TGCAGTGCTGGTAGCGAGAGGGGGTTGAAGACCCAGTACTTC.

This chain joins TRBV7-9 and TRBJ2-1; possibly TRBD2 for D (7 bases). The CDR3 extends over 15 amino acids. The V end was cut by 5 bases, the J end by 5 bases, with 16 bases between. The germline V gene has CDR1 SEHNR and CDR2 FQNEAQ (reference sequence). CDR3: CASSPKGGVHNEQFF. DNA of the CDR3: TGTGCCAGCAGCCCCAAAGGGGGGGTCCACAATGAGCAGTTCTTC.

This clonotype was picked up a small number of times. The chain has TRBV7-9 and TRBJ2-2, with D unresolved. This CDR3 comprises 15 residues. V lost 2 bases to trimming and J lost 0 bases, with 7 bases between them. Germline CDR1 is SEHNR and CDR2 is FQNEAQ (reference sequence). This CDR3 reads CASSLSRANTGELFF. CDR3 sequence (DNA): TGTGCCAGCAGCTTATCCCGGGCGAACACCGGGGAGCTGTTTTTT.

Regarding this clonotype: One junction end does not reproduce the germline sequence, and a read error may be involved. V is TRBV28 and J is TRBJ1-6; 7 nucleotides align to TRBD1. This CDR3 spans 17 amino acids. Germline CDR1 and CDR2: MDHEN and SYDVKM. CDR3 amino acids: CASSLGSTGLLVSPPHF. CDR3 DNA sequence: TGTGCCAGCAGTTTGGGCTCGACAGGGCTGTTGGTTTCACCCCCCCACTTT.

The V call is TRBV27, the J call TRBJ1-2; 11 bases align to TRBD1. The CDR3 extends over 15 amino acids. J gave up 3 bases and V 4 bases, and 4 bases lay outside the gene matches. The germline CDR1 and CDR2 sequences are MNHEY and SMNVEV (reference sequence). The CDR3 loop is CASSSRDRGYYGYTF. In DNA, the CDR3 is TGTGCCAGCAGTTCCCGGGACAGGGGGTACTATGGCTACACCTTC.

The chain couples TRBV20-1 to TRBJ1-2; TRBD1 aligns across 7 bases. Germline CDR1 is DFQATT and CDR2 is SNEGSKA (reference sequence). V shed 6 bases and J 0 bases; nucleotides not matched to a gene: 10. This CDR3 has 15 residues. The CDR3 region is CSAPMGQLANYGYTF. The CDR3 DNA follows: TGCAGTGCCCCCATGGGACAGTTAGCTAACTATGGCTACACCTTC.

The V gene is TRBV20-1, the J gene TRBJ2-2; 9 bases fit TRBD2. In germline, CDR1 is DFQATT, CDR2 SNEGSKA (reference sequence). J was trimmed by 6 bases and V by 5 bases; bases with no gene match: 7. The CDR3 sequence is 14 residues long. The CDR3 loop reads CSAHSGSHSGELFF. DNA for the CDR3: TGCAGTGCTCATAGCGGGAGTCATTCCGGGGAGCTGTTTTTT.

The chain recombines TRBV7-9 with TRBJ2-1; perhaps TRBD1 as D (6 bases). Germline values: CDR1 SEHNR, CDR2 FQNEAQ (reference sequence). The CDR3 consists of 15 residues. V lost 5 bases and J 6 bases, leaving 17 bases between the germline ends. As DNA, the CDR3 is TGTGCCAGCAGCCAACGGGACACCGGACGCAATGAGCAGTTCTTC. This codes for CASSQRDTGRNEQFF.

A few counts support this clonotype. The CDR3 region is CAIRRDGTSTDTQYF. The DNA of the CDR3 is TGTGCCATCAGGCGAGACGGGACTAGCACAGATACGCAGTATTTT. The chain couples TRBV10-3 to TRBJ2-3; TRBD2 is a possible D gene (6 bases). Germline CDR1 reads ENHRY; CDR2 reads SYGVKD. The length of the CDR3 is 15 residues. V lost 6 bases and J 0 bases, leaving 13 bases between the germline ends.

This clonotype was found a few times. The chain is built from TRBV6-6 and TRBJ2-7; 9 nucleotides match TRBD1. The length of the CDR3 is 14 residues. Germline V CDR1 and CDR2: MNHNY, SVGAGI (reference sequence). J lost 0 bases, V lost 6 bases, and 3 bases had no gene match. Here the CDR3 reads CASRNRGPSYEQYF. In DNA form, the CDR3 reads TGTGCCAGCAGGAACAGGGGGCCCTCCTACGAGCAGTACTTC.

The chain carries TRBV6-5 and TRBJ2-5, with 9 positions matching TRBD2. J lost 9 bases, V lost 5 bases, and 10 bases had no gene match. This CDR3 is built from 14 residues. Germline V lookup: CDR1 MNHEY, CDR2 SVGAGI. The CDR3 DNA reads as TGTGCCAGCAGTCTAACCTCCGCGGGGGGGGCCCAGTACTTC. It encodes CASSLTSAGGAQYF.

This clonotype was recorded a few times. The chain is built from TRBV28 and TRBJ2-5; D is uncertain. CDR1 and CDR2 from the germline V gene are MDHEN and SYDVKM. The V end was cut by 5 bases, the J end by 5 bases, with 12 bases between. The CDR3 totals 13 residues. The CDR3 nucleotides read TGTGCCAGCAGTATCCCTCAGATGGAGACCCAGTACTTC. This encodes CASSIPQMETQYF.

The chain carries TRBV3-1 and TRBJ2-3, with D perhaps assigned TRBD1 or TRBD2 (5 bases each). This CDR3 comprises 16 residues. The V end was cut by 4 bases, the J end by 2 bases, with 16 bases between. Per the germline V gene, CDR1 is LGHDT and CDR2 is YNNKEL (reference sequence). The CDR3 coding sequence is TGTGCCAGCAGCCCTGGACACTCGGGATACACAGATACGCAGTATTTT. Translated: CASSPGHSGYTDTQYF.

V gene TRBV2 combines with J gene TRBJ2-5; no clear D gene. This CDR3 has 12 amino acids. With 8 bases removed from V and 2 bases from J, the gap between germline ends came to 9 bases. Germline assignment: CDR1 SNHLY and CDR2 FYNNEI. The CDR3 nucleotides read TGTGCCAGCGCCAGACGTCAAGAGACCCAGTACTTC. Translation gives CASARRQETQYF.

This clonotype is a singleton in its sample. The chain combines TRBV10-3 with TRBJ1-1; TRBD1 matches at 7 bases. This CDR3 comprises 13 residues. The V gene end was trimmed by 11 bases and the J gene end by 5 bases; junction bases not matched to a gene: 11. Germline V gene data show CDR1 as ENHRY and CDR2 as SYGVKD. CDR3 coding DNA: TGTGCCCACCAGAGGGGGCTTATGACTGAAGCTTTCTTT. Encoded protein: CAHQRGLMTEAFF.

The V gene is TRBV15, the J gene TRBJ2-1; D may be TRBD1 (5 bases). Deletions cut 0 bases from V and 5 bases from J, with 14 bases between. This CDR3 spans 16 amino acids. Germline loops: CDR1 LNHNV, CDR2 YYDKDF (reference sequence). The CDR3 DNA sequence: TGTGCCACCAGCAGAGATCGTGGCAGGGCCAACAATGAGCAGTTCTTC. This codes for CATSRDRGRANNEQFF.

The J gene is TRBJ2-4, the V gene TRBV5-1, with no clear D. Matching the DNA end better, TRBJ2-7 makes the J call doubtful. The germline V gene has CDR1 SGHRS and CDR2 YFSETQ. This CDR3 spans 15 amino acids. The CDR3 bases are TGCGCCAGCAGCTTGGACAAATCCGCTTCCTACGAGCAGTACTTC. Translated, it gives CASSLDKSASYEQYF.

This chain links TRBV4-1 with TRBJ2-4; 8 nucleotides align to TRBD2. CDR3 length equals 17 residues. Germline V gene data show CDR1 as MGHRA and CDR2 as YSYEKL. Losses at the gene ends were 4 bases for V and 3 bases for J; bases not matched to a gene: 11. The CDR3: CASSPGYLAGGKNIQYF. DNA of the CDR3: TGCGCCAGCAGCCCTGGGTATCTGGCGGGGGGCAAAAACATTCAGTACTTC.

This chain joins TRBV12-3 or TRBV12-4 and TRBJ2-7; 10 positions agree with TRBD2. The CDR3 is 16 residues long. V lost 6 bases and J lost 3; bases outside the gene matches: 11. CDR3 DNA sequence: TGTGCCAGCAGCGATGGAGGGCTAGCGGGAGTCTACGAGCAGTACTTC. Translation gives CASSDGGLAGVYEQYF.

DNA for the CDR3: TGTGCCAGCAGTGAAAGGCTCTCATCCTACGAGCAGTACTTC. Translating it yields CASSERLSSYEQYF. The rearrangement joins TRBV2 to TRBJ2-7; D call uncertain. Looked up from germline, CDR1 is SNHLY and CDR2 is FYNNEI. The CDR3 sequence is 14 residues long. V was cut by 2 bases and J by 1 base, with 9 bases left in between.

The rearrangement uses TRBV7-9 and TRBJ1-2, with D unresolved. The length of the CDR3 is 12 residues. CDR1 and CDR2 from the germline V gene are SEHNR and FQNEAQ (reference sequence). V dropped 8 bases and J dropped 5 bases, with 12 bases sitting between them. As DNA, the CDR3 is TGTGCCAGCCCCGACACGGTTTATGGCTACACCTTC. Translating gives CASPDTVYGYTF.